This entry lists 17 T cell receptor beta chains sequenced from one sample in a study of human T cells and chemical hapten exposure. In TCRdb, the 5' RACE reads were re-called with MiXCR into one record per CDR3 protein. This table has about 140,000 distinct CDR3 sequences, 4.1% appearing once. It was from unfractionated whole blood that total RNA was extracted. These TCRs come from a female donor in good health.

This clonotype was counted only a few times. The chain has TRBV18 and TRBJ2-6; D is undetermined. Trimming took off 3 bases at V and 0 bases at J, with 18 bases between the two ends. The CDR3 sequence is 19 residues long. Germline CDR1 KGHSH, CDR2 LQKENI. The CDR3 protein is CASSPRAGTANSGANVLTF. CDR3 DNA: TGTGCCAGCTCACCTCGTGCAGGCACGGCGAACTCTGGGGCCAACGTCCTGACTTTC.

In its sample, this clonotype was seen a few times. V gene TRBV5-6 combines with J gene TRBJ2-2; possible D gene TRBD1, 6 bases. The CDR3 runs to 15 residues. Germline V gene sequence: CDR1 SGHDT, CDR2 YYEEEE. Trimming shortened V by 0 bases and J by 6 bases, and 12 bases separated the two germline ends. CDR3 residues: CASSLGRGVAGELFF. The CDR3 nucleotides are TGTGCCAGCAGCTTGGGCAGGGGAGTCGCCGGGGAGCTGTTTTTT.

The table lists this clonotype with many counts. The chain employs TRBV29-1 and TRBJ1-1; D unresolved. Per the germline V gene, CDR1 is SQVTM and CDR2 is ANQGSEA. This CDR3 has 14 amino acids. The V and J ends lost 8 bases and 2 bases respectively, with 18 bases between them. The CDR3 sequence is CSSHDVGRNTEAFF. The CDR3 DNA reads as TGCAGCTCCCACGACGTCGGGAGAAACACTGAAGCTTTCTTT.

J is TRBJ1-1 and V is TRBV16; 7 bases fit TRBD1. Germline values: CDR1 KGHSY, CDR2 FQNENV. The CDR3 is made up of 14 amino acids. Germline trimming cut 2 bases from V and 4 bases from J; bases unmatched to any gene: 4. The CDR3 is CASSQRRGPTEAFF. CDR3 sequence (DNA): TGTGCCAGCAGCCAACGTAGGGGGCCCACTGAAGCTTTCTTT. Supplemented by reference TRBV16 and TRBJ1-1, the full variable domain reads GEEVAQTPKHLVRGEGQKAKLYCAPIKGHSYVFWYQQVLKNEFKFLISFQNENVFDETGMPKERFSAKCLPNSPCSLEIQATKLEDSAVYFCASSQRRGPTEAFFGQGTRLTVV.

This chain's CDR3 is CASSGQLIGEQFF. Written as DNA, the CDR3 is TGTGCCAGCAGTGGACAGTTGATAGGGGAGCAGTTCTTC. The chain uses TRBV12-3 or TRBV12-4 and TRBJ2-1; D perhaps matches TRBD1 (6 bases). Trimming removed 5 bases at V and 10 bases at J, with 15 bases between. This CDR3 contains 13 residues.

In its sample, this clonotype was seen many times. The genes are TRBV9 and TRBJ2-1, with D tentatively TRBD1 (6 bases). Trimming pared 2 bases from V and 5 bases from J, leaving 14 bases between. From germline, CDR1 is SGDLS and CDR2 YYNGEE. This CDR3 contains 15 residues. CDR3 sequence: CASSVSGQTNNEQFF. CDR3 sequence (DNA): TGTGCCAGCAGCGTGTCTGGACAGACCAACAATGAGCAGTTCTTC.

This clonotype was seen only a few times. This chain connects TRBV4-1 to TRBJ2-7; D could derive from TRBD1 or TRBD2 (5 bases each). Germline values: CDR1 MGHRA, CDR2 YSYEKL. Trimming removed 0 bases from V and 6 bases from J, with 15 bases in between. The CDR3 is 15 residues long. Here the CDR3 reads CASSQELGRAPEQYF. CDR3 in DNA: TGCGCCAGCAGCCAAGAGCTGGGACGTGCGCCCGAGCAGTACTTC.

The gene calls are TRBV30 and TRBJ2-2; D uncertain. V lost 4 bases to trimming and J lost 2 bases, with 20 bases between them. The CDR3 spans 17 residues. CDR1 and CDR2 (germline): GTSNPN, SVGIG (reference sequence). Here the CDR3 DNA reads TGTGCCTGGAAAACCGCCGTCGGGCAGGCTAACACCGGGGAGCTGTTTTTT. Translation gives CAWKTAVGQANTGELFF.

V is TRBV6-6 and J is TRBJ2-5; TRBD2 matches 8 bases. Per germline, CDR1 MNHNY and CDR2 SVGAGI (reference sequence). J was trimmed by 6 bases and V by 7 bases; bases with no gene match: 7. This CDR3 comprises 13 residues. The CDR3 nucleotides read TGTGCCAGCACGGGGGGGGCCGGGAAGACCCAGTACTTC. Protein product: CASTGGAGKTQYF.

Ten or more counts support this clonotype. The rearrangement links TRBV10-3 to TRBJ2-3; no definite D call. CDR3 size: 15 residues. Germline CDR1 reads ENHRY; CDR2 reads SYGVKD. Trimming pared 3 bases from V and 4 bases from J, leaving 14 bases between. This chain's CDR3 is CAISDEGIRPDTQYF. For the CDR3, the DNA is TGTGCCATCAGTGACGAAGGGATTCGCCCAGATACGCAGTATTTT.

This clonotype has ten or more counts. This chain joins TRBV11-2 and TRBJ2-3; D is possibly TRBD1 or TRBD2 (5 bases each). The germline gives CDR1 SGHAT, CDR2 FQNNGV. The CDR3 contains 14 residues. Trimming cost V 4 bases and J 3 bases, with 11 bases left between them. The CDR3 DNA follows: TGTGCCAGCAGCTCATATGGGGGTACAGATACGCAGTATTTT. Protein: CASSSYGGTDTQYF.

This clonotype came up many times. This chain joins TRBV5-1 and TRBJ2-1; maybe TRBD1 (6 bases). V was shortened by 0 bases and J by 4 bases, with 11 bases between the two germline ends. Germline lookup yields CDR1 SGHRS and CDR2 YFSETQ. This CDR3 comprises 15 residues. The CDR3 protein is CASSLEGVLYNEQFF. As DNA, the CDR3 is TGCGCCAGCAGCTTGGAGGGGGTTCTTTACAATGAGCAGTTCTTC. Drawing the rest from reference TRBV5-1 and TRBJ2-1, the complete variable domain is KAGVTQTPRYLIKTRGQQVTLSCSPISGHRSVSWYQQTPGQGLQFLFEYFSETQRNKGNFPGRFSGRQFSNSRSEMNVSTLELGDSALYLCASSLEGVLYNEQFFGPGTRLTVL.

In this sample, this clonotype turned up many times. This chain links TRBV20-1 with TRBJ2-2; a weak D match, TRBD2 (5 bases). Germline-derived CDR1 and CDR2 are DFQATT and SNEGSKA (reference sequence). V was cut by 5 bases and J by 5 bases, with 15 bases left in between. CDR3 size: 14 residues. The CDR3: CSASRLGSTGELFF. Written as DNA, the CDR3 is TGCAGTGCTTCTCGGCTAGGGAGTACCGGGGAGCTGTTTTTT.

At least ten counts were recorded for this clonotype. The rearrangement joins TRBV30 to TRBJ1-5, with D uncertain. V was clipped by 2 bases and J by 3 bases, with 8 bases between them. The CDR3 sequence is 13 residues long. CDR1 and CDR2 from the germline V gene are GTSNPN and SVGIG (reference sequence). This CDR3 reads CAWSLRPNQPQHF. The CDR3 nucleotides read TGTGCCTGGAGTTTAAGACCCAATCAGCCCCAGCATTTT.

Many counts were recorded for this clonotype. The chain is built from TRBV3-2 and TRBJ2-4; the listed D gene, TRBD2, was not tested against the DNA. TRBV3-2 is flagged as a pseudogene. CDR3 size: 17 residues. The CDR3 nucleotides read TGTGCCAGCAGCTCCCGAGCGGGGGGGATTGCCAAAAACATTCAGTACTTC. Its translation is CASSSRAGGIAKNIQYF.

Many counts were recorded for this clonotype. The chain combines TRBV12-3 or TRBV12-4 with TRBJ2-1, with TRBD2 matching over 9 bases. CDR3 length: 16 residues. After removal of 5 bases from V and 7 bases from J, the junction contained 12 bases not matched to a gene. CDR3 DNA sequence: TGTGCCAGCAGTCCCTTATTGGCGGGGGGGCTGAATGAGCAGTTCTTC. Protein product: CASSPLLAGGLNEQFF.

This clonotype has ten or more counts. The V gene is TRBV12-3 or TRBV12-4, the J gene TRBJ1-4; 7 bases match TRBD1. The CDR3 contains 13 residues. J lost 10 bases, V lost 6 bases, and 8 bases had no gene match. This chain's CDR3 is CASRQRQGGKLFF. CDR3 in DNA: TGTGCCAGCAGGCAAAGACAGGGAGGAAAACTGTTTTTT.